These T cell receptor beta chains were read from a single sample in a study of early T cells in non-severe SARS-CoV-2 infection. TCRdb re-analysed the 5' RACE reads in MiXCR, keeping a single row per CDR3 protein. The sample holds about 56,000 distinct CDR3 sequences, around 15% seen once. This sample comprised whole blood, obtained at baseline. The receptors were sampled from an adult who was a healthcare worker with PCR-confirmed SARS-CoV-2 infection or an uninfected control (not recorded which). CDR3s include the opening cysteine and the closing phenylalanine or tryptophan. Size is omitted from some rows. Given values are once, few, many or a class for expanded clones.

CDR3 length	clone size	V gene	J gene	CDR3 protein
15	-	TRBV7-6	TRBJ2-5	CASRGTGTGDGTQYF
16	-	TRBV5-1	TRBJ2-7	CASSRFPGLALDEQYF
17	-	TRBV10-3	TRBJ2-1	CAISETEAGGPLNEQFF
16	few	TRBV7-6	TRBJ1-4	CASSPNDGGPREKLFF
12	-	TRBV2	TRBJ2-3	CASSGTGGDTYF
16	few	TRBV7-3	TRBJ2-1	CASSLMAGGPFNEQFF
13	many	TRBV28	TRBJ2-7	CASSLYSTYEQYF
15	few	TRBV9	TRBJ2-4	CASGWYPHIENIQYF
11	-	TRBV21-1	TRBJ2-7	CAAWEGGEQYF
16	few	TRBV28	TRBJ1-5	CASSHLSLREAQPQHF
14	few	TRBV6-5	TRBJ1-4	CASSYDLAGGKLFF
15	many	TRBV3-1	TRBJ2-7	CASSQGLAASYEQYF
13	few	TRBV5-1	TRBJ2-7	CASSFGAEGEQYF
19	few	TRBV6-2/TRBV6-3	TRBJ2-1	CAGFSGIKKGPSSYNEQFF
15	few	TRBV7-2	TRBJ1-4	CASSLAIGGHEKLFF
14	few	TRBV5-1	TRBJ1-2	CASSLAAMSYGYTF
14	-	TRBV4-2	TRBJ2-7	CASSYGGGPYEQYF
15	few	TRBV7-2	TRBJ2-7	CASSTAGTYSYEQYF
16	many	TRBV18	TRBJ2-1	CASSPTLGGANNEQFF
12	once	TRBV15	TRBJ2-3	CATSTATDTQYF
16	-	TRBV27	TRBJ1-5	CASSLWGPNSNQPQHF
15	few	TRBV2	TRBJ2-2	CASSVGLAYTGELFF
13	-	TRBV18	TRBJ2-7	CASRDKSSYEQYF
14	few	TRBV12-3/TRBV12-4	TRBJ2-1	CASSLEPVIGVQFF
16	few	TRBV7-9	TRBJ2-7	CASTRLGGTASYEQYF
13	many	TRBV28	TRBJ2-7	CASSSGLRFEQYF